This is a list of T cell receptor beta chains from one sample in a study of cytomegalovirus exposure and HLA in healthy donors. Clones were read by immunoSEQ multiplex PCR, and TCRdb kept only the in-frame ones, dropping some. The table records around 170,000 clones, just under 80% of them present only once. The sequenced sample was PBMCs. These TCRs come from a woman aged 45-59 years in good health and CMV-seropositive. Both conserved end residues are part of each CDR3. The order of the fields is CDR3 protein, V gene, CDR3 length, J gene.

CASSTGPTEGPQHF | TRBV9 | 14 | TRBJ1-5
CASRAGVENEQFF | TRBV2 | 13 | TRBJ2-1
CASSPGRGKYEQYF | TRBV6-5 | 14 | TRBJ2-7
CASSQDLRWSGTEAFF | TRBV14 | 16 | TRBJ1-1
CASSPDRGPYEQYF | TRBV7-2 | 14 | TRBJ2-7
CASSVGDGGGSGNTIYF | TRBV9 | 17 | TRBJ1-3
CASSPEVDQPQHF | TRBV11-3 | 13 | TRBJ1-5
CASSEGVNTEAFF | TRBV19 | 13 | TRBJ1-1
CASSGGGQGRETQYF | TRBV5-4 | 15 | TRBJ2-5
CASSASGTSGIPANTGELFF | TRBV9 | 20 | TRBJ2-2
CASSKTGYYGYTF | TRBV6-5 | 13 | TRBJ1-2
CASGLQLSNTEAFF | TRBV5-1 | 14 | TRBJ1-1
CASSQSGGSNQPQHF | TRBV23-1 | 15 | TRBJ1-5
CASSSGPQGTNEKLFF | TRBV5-4 | 16 | TRBJ1-4
CASLAAGGHLYNEQFF | TRBV28 | 16 | TRBJ2-1
CASSATGWIDTQYF | TRBV5-8 | 14 | TRBJ2-3
CASSLSPGQGAYEQYF | TRBV28 | 16 | TRBJ2-7